A single sample gave rise to the 4 T cell receptor beta chains below, sequenced in a study of T cells in Graves' hyperthyroidism and ophthalmopathy (dated by TCRdb to the late 2010s). The library relied on multiplex PCR. Data came from an Illumina HiSeq 2000. The TCR beta CDR3 regions were amplified from the RNA transcripts. The TCR CDR3 was subjected to a first round of RT-PCR using the HTBI primer set and the Qiagen OneStep RT-PCR kit. TCRdb trimmed public reads at Q25 via fastp, called clones via MiXCR and kept in-frame beta chains. Rows are unified per CDR3 protein, each entry keeping the most common DNA and genes. Within this sample are 300,000 or so distinct CDR3 sequences, with 16% of them counted one time only. Around 33% of the sample lies in the top ten. The specimen was blood. The receptors stem from a man aged 30-40 years with Graves' hyperthyroidism.

This clonotype has only a few counts. One end of the junction is discordant with germline, which a read error may explain. The chain uses TRBV30 and TRBJ2-3, with D possibly being TRBD1 or TRBD2 (6 bases each). The length of the CDR3 is 13 residues. The germline V gene encodes CDR1 GTSNPN and CDR2 SVGIG (reference sequence). CDR3 region: CAWRRGATGTQYF. The CDR3 nucleotides read TGTGCCTGGAGGAGGGGGGCCACAGGTACGCAGTATTTT.

This chain uses TRBV5-6 with TRBJ1-4; 7 bases map to TRBD1. Per the germline V gene, CDR1 is SGHDT and CDR2 is YYEEEE. The CDR3 is made up of 14 amino acids. V was clipped by 0 bases and J by 7 bases; unmatched bases: 3. In DNA form, the CDR3 reads TGTGCCAGCAGCTTGGGACAGGGTTTTGAAAAACTGTTTTTT. Translating gives CASSLGQGFEKLFF.

The rearrangement joins TRBV29-1 to TRBJ2-3, with a possible D match to TRBD2 (5 bases). V lost 6 bases to trimming and J lost 0 bases, with 13 bases between them. The CDR3 is 14 amino acids. CDR1 is SQVTM, CDR2 ANQGSEA, per germline. The CDR3: CSVNAGGSTDTQYF. The CDR3 nucleotides read TGCAGCGTGAACGCCGGCGGGAGCACAGATACGCAGTATTTT.

V usage is TRBV7-2 and J usage is TRBJ2-3; D is ambiguous. CDR3 length equals 13 residues. V dropped 3 bases and J dropped 4 bases, with 8 bases sitting between them. The germline V gene encodes CDR1 SGHTA and CDR2 FQGNSA. The CDR3 sequence is CASSFVGSDTQYF. CDR3 in DNA: TGTGCCAGCAGCTTCGTGGGTTCAGATACGCAGTATTTT.